This T cell receptor beta chain was captured by sequencing in a study of Ad26.COV2.S vaccination and SARS-CoV-2 variants. Study-wide points: Vaccine recipients surpassed placebo recipients in spike-specific TCR breadth.

The assay was immunoSEQ multiplex PCR, and TCRdb's table has in-frame clones only and misses some. In the table there are some 320,000 clones, 70% to 90% of which are singletons. Treatment of the sample: approximately 18 received Ad26.COV2.S at low or high dose, single or two shots; roughly five received placebo; per-sample allocation not given. Samples analyzed were those drawn on day 63 after the first vaccine or placebo injection. In regard to this clone: Antigen unknown.

The V gene's germline CDR1 is MNHNS and CDR2 SASEGT. V lost 4 bases to trimming and J lost 0 bases, with 13 bases between them. CDR3 length: 16 amino acids. Here the sequenced sample was peripheral blood, taken in a trial of Ad26.COV2.S vaccine versus placebo. The V gene is TRBV6-1, the J gene TRBJ1-3, with D unclear. The clonotype originates from a person between 18 and 60 years old who received the Ad26.COV2.S COVID-19 vaccine or a placebo. In DNA, the CDR3 is TGTGCCAGCAGTGGTTACTCTCCCTACTCTGGAAACACCATATATTTT. Translating gives CASSGYSPYSGNTIYF.